The entry below gives a single T cell receptor beta chain sequence along with its context. The protocol was immunoSEQ multiplex PCR, while the TCRdb copy is restricted to in-frame clones and leaves out a portion. The data hold 70,000 to 100,000 clones, with 88% observed a single time. The sample belongs to a study of blood T cell repertoires in COVID-19. Study-level background: T cells, B-cell-depleted T cells, or PBMCs provided the cDNA or gDNA that served as material.

Per germline, CDR1 SGHAT and CDR2 FQDESV (reference sequence). The length of the CDR3 is 16 residues. The V and J ends lost 5 bases and 2 bases respectively, with 16 bases between them. V is TRBV11-1 and J is TRBJ2-1; perhaps TRBD1 as D (6 bases). Sequenced material: peripheral blood. This sequence was found in a human donor in a cohort sampled during active COVID-19. CDR3 coding DNA: TGTGCCAGCAGCGGCCGACTGGGGGCCCCCTACAATGAGCAGTTCTTC. Amino acid sequence: CASSGRLGAPYNEQFF.